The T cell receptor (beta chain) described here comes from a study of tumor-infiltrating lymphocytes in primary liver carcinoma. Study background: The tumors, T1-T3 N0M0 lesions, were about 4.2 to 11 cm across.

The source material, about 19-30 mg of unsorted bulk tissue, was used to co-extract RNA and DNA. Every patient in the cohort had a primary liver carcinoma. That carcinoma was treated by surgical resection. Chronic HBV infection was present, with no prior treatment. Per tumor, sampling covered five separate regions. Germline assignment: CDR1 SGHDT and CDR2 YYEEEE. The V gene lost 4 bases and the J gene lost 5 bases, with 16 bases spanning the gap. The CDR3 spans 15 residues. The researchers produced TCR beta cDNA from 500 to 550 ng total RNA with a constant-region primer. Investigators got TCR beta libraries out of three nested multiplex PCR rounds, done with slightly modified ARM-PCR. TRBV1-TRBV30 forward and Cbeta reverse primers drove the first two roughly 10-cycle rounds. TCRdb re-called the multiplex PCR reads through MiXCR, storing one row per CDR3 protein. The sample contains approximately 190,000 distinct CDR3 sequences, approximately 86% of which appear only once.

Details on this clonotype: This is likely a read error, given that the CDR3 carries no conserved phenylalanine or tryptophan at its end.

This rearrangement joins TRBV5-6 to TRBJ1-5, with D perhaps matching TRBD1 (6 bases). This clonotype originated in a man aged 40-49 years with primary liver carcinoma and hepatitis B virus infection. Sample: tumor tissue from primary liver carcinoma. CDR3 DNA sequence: TGTGCCAGCAGCATCCTGGGCAGGGGCGATCAGCCCCAGCATTCT. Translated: CASSILGRGDQPQHS.